A single T cell receptor beta chain is shown here with its context. This record comes from a study of T cell changes during pregnancy in multiple sclerosis. TCRdb keeps only in-frame clones here, not all; method: immunoSEQ multiplex PCR. This sample has about 75,000 clones; 94% occur once, and the top ten carry 0.12% to 0.15%. Per germline, CDR1 MNHNS and CDR2 SASEGT. The CDR3 spans 14 residues. V was shortened by 0 bases and J by 5 bases, with 7 bases between the two germline ends. The starting material was CD4+ T cells from peripheral blood mononuclear cells, obtained after pregnancy. The TCR comes from a female donor with multiple sclerosis, enrolled in a pregnancy study. The chain combines TRBV6-1 with TRBJ1-4; D is undetermined. The CDR3 bases are TGTGCCAGCAGTGAAGCTCGCCGGAATGAAAAACTGTTTTTT. Translation gives CASSEARRNEKLFF.